This TCR beta chain was captured in a study of beta chain features in type 1 diabetes. Across the study: Cells sorted and examined across all samples totaled more than 95,000,000. Points from the study as a whole: Individuals with type 1 diabetes displayed fewer insertions and more deletions at VDJ junctions. There was a moderate but significant shortening of TCRB CDR3s in all four CD4+ subsets of Type 1 diabetes patients. Whether TCRB rearrangement is influenced by HLA type was left unresolved in this analysis.

Trimming removed 5 bases from V and 4 bases from J; junction bases left unmatched: 9. This CDR3 is 15 amino acids long. The germline CDR1 and CDR2 sequences are SNHLY and FYNNEI. As for this clone: The antigen remains unidentified.

Sorted cells reached over 95% purity in every population. Expressed TCRB transcripts were sequenced, since all the RNA that had been isolated was reverse transcribed. The assay was immunoSEQ multiplex PCR, and TCRdb's table has in-frame clones only and misses some. The repertoire holds approximately 730,000 clones, with roughly 12% as singletons. The TCR originated in a man younger than 30 with type 1 diabetes. This chain uses TRBV2 with TRBJ1-2, with TRBD1 matching 8 bases. The sample was naive CD4+ T cells from blood. The CDR3 here is CASSSVRGPGYGYTF. The CDR3 DNA follows: TGTGCCAGCAGTTCAGTCAGGGGGCCAGGCTATGGCTACACCTTC.